This T cell receptor beta chain was recorded in a study of T cells after yellow fever vaccination. Across the whole study: SMART-Seq v4 Ultra Low Input prepared the low-cell-number fractions. General study results and limits: Across the CD4 and CD8 compartments, a small share of clonotypes was present in both. One caveat is that FACS-sorted repertoires could contain abundant clonotypes contaminating from the bulk population. In post-booster samples, most primary-vaccination clones reappeared (about 96% CD4, approximately 91% CD8).

In TCRdb, the 5' RACE reads were re-called with MiXCR into one record per CDR3 protein. This sample carries 610,000 or so distinct CDR3 sequences, roughly an eighth of them seen once, and the ten largest clones take more than 12%. This clonotype was counted a few times. Its antigen is currently unknown. The junction departs from germline at one end; a sequencing error may be responsible. Per the germline V gene, CDR1 is DFQATT and CDR2 is SNEGSKA (reference sequence). The CDR3 has 13 amino acids. This TCR derives from a man aged 25 to 45 who received the YFV17D yellow fever vaccine. The input for sequencing was PBMCs, taken on the day of the yellow fever booster vaccination. V and J are TRBV20-1 and TRBJ2-7; D gene ambiguous. As DNA, the CDR3 is TGCAGTGCTGGAGACATTTACTCCTACGAGCAGTACTTC. Amino acids: CSAGDIYSYEQYF.